This record covers a single T cell receptor (beta chain). The data originate from a study of T cell changes during pregnancy in multiple sclerosis. Profiled with immunoSEQ multiplex PCR; TCRdb holds only in-frame clones, not every one. The data hold 30,000 to 45,000 clones, with about 90% observed a single time. This TCR was recovered from a female donor with multiple sclerosis, enrolled in a pregnancy study. Sequences were derived from CD4+ T cells from peripheral blood mononuclear cells, sampled after pregnancy.

The CDR3 protein is CASHGLAGGLEQYF. The CDR3 nucleotides read TGTGCCAGCCATGGACTAGCGGGGGGCTTGGAGCAGTACTTC. The gene calls are TRBV18 and TRBJ2-7; 14 bases map to TRBD2. The ends lost 8 bases at V and 7 bases at J; junction bases unmatched: 7. CDR3 length: 14 residues. Germline values: CDR1 KGHSH, CDR2 LQKENI. Combining the CDR3 with reference TRBV18 and TRBJ2-7 gives the whole variable domain NAGVMQNPRHLVRRRGQEARLRCSPMKGHSHVYWYRQLPEEGLKFMVYLQKENIIDESGMPKERFSAEFPKEGPSILRIQQVVRGDSAAYFCASHGLAGGLEQYFGPGTRLTVT.